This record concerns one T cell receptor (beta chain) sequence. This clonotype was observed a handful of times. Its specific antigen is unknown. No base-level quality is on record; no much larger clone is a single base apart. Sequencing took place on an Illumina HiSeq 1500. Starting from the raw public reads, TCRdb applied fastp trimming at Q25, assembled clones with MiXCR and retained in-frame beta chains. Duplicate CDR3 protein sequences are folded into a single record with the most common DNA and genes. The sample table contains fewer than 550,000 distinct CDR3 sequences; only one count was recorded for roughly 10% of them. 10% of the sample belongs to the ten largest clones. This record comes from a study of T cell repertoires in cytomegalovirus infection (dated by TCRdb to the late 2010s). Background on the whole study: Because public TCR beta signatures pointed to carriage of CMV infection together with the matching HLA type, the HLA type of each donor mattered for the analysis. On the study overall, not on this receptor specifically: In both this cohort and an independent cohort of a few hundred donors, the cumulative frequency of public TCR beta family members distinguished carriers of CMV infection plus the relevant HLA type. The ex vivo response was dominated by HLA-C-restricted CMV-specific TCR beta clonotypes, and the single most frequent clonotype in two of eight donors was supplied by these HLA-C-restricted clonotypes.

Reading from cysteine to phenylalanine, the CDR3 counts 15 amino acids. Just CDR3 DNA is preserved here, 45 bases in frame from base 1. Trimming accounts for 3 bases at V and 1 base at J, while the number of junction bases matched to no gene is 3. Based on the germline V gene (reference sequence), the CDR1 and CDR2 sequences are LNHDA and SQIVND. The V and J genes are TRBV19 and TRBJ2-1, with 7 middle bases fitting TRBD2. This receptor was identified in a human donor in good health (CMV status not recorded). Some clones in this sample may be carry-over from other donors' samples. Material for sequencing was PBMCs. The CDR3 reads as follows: CASSIGTTSYNEQFF. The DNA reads TGTGCCAGTAGTATTGGGACTACTTCCTACAATGAGCAGTTCTTC.